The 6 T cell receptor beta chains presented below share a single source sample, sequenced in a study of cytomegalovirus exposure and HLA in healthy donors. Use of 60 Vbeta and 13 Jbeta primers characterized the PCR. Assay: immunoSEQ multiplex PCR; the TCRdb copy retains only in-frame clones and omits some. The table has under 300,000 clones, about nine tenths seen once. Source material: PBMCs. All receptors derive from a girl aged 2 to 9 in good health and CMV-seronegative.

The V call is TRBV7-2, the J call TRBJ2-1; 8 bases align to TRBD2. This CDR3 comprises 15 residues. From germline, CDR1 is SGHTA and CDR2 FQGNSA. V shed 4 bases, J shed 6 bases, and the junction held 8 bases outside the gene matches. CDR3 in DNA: TGTGCCAGCAGCTGGGGGAGCGGGAGTTTCAATGAGCAGTTCTTC. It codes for CASSWGSGSFNEQFF.

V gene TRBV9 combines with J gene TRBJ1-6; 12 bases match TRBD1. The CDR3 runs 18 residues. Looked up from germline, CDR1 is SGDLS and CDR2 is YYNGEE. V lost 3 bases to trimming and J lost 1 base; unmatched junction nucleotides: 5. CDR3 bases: TGTGCCAGCAGCGCTGGGACAGGGGGCAGTTCCTATAATTCACCCCTCCACTTT. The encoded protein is CASSAGTGGSSYNSPLHF.

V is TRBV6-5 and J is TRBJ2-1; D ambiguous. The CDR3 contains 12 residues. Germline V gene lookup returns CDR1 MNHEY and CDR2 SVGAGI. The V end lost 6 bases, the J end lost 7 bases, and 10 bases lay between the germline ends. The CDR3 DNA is TGTGCCAGCAGCCTTTACGGGAATGAGCAGTTCTTC. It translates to CASSLYGNEQFF.

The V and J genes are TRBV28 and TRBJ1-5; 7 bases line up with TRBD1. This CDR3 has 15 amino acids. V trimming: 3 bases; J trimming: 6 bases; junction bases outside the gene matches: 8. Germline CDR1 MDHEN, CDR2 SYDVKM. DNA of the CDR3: TGTGCCAGCAGTTTGTTCAGGGGGGAGTCTCAGCCCCAGCATTTT. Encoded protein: CASSLFRGESQPQHF.

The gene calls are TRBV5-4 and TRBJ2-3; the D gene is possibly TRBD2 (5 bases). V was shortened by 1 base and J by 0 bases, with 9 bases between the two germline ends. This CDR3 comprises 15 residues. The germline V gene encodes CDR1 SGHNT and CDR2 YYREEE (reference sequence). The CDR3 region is CASSLTSISTDTQYF. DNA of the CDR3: TGTGCCAGCAGCTTGACTAGTATTAGCACAGATACGCAGTATTTT.

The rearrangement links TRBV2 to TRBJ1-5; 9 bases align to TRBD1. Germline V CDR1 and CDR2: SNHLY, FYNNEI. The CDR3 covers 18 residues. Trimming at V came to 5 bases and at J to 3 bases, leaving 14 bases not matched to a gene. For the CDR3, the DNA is TGTGCCAGCAGTTCTCGATACCGGGACAGGGTAACCAATCAGCCCCAGCATTTT. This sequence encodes CASSSRYRDRVTNQPQHF.